The rows below give T cell receptor beta chains drawn from one sample of a study of pediatric ulcerative colitis. The protocol was immunoSEQ multiplex PCR, while the TCRdb copy is restricted to in-frame clones and leaves out a portion. The sample contains roughly 54,000 clones, 87% of which appear only once. The sample comprised blood. The receptors derive from a boy younger than 18 who was a control in a study of pediatric ulcerative colitis. The CDR3 runs from the conserved cysteine through the conserved F or W.

cdr3_length	v_call	cdr3_aa
16	TRBV9	CASSPIGDRGSQEAFF
12	TRBV30	CAWTGSYNEQFF
15	TRBV6-5	CASSYSRNLNQPQHF
11	TRBV10-3	CAINGGSGNFF
13	TRBV27	CASSLQGKNEQYF
13	TRBV10-2	CASTPGGHNEQFF
19	TRBV7-9	CASSLAWTGRRLGGNTIYF
17	TRBV7-9	CASSIPTSGTGGSEQYF
15	TRBV28	CASSFEGERTGELFF
16	TRBV2	CASGGRTGGSYNEQFF
17	TRBV18	CASSPPSGGLLSYEQYF
13	TRBV6-4	CASSDQGSGELFF
15	TRBV6-6	CASSYPGQGRTEAFF
14	TRBV10-3	CAISEVQGADTQYF
16	TRBV4-1	CASSQAVAGGSYEQYF
15	TRBV27	CASSLSSGIHYEQYF
14	TRBV29-1	CSIRQGFPSYEQYF